This T cell receptor (beta chain) came from a study of T cells expressing NK-cell markers (TCRdb year 2020). Regarding the research as a whole: TCR beta-chain repertoires were profiled in sorted CD3+CD56+NKG2C+, CD3+CD56+NKG2C- and CD3+CD56-NKG2C+ T-cell subsets from several donors. Among the eight sequenced donors, only one was HCMV-seronegative, while the other seven were HCMV-seropositive. All eight donors whose samples were sequenced were randomly selected healthy volunteers, three of them men and five women. Libraries were sequenced as 2 x 150 bp reads on Illumina HiSeq 2000/2500, MiSeq or NextSeq.

Sequencer: Illumina HiSeq 2000. TCR beta cDNA libraries were made by 5'RACE template switching that added a universal primer site and unique molecular identifiers. Priming for cDNA synthesis came from the TCR beta constant segment, and two successive PCR amplification steps followed. In the source study's methods: MIGEC handled demultiplexing of the reads and grouping by UMI, while MiTCR was used to assemble and quantify clonotypes. To exclude erroneous sequences, only TCR cDNA sequences supported by at least two reads were retained. The tcR package was used for downstream repertoire analysis, and clonotypes were matched between fractions using CDR3 nucleotide sequence together with V segment. VDJmatch was used to annotate antigen specificity against VDJdb, with one amino acid substitution in CDR3 allowed. Once TCRdb had reprocessed the reads, it stored one entry per CDR3 protein sequence and supplied no DNA. Clone size and V and J calls follow TCRdb, not the original study. This sample's table carries approximately 440,000 distinct CDR3 sequences. The top ten hold over 1.1% of the sample.

The study at large found these results: Whether the expanded NKG2C-expressing T cell clones were specific for HCMV antigens remained unclear. In a handful of donors, the dominant CD3+CD56+NKG2C+ clonotypes were found to rank among the top 10 CD8+ clonotypes and to make up about 1.0-7.0% of CD8+ T cells. Those dominant clonotypes were again the most abundant among CD3+CD56-NKG2C+ cells in a handful of donors, at roughly 25-65%.

Taken from cysteine to phenylalanine, the CDR3 has 15 residues. No nucleotide data were recorded. A remark on this clonotype: The specificity of this receptor is unknown.

To determine HCMV serostatus, a commercial ELISA kit was used to detect HCMV-specific IgG in serum. Ficoll density gradient centrifugation was used to isolate peripheral blood mononuclear cells from blood. The TCR was taken from a woman in her forties or fifties in good health. Donor details come from another sample of the same person, matched by shared clones. Sequenced input: blood T cells: a sorted CD56 or NKG2C T cell subset, CD4+ or CD8+ T cells, or bulk PBMC T cells (not recorded which). The sequence links TRBV12-3 or TRBV12-4 to TRBJ2-1; the TRBD2 assignment by TCRdb is unverifiable without DNA. The CDR3 reads as follows: CASSLLAGGLNEQFF.